Shown below are 7 T cell receptor beta chains from a single sample sequenced in a study of blood T cell repertoires in COVID-19. Sequenced by immunoSEQ multiplex PCR; TCRdb stores in-frame clones only, minus some. This table holds hundreds of thousands of clones, around 89% found once. What was sequenced was PBMCs or T cells enriched from blood (not recorded which). The source is a woman aged 40 to 50 who had recovered from COVID-19.

CDR3 sequence: CASSPLKGQVINTGELFF. The CDR3 bases are TGTGCCAGCAGTCCTTTGAAGGGACAGGTGATCAACACCGGGGAGCTGTTTTTT. The chain joins TRBV13 to TRBJ2-2; 8 positions match TRBD1. Germline V gene sequence: CDR1 PRHDT, CDR2 FYEKMQ (reference sequence). The J segment lost 2 bases and the V segment lost 6 bases, leaving 14 bases of the junction unmatched. This CDR3 comprises 18 residues.

The chain recombines TRBV18 with TRBJ2-3; perhaps TRBD2 as D (5 bases). Trimming stripped 1 base from V and 1 base from J, with 18 bases between. CDR1 is KGHSH, CDR2 LQKENI, per germline. The CDR3 is 18 amino acids. The CDR3 loop reads CASSPLSSAGSGTDTQYF. Written as DNA, the CDR3 is TGTGCCAGCTCACCACTGTCAAGTGCGGGTAGCGGCACAGATACGCAGTATTTT.

The CDR3 loop reads CASSQVSGGANEKLFF. The CDR3 nucleotides read TGCGCCAGCAGCCAAGTCTCCGGGGGGGCTAATGAAAAACTGTTTTTT. The J gene is TRBJ1-4, the V gene TRBV4-3; D perhaps matches TRBD1 (5 bases). This CDR3 is built from 16 residues. CDR1 LGHNA and CDR2 YSLEER come from the germline V gene. Trimming removed 1 base from V and 3 bases from J, with 12 bases in between.

The rearrangement joins TRBV7-3 to TRBJ2-2, with TRBD2 matching over 7 bases. Germline V gives CDR1 SGHTA, CDR2 FQGTGA. CDR3 length: 16 amino acids. J was trimmed by 4 bases and V by 4 bases; bases with no gene match: 9. CDR3 amino acids: CASSSLGGRSTGELFF. CDR3 in DNA: TGTGCCAGCAGCTCGCTGGGAGGGAGGAGCACCGGGGAGCTGTTTTTT.

This chain connects TRBV6-5 to TRBJ1-2; weak D call: TRBD1 (5 bases). This CDR3 is 13 amino acids long. The V end lost 6 bases, the J end lost 2 bases, and 10 bases lay between the germline ends. The germline CDR1 and CDR2 sequences are MNHEY and SVGAGI. Here the CDR3 reads CASRSDSNYGYTF. The CDR3, as DNA: TGTGCCAGCAGGTCCGACAGCAACTATGGCTACACCTTC.

To note about this clone: An end of the junction does not agree with germline; a read error may underlie this. This chain uses TRBV11-3 with TRBJ2-7; no clear D gene. CDR1 and CDR2 from the germline V gene are SGHNT and YENEEA. This CDR3 is built from 10 residues. The CDR3 DNA sequence: TGTGCCAGCAGCCTCCCGGGTAAAGGCTTC. Residues: CASSLPGKGF.

In its sample, this clone was seen once. The rearrangement uses TRBV13 and TRBJ2-1, with 15 bases identical to TRBD2. Germline V gene sequence: CDR1 PRHDT, CDR2 FYEKMQ (reference sequence). This CDR3 is 17 amino acids long. V lost 4 bases to trimming and J lost 7 bases; unmatched junction nucleotides: 8. CDR3 bases: TGTGCCAGCAGCTCTGGGACTAGCGGGAGGTATAGGAATGAGCAGTTCTTC. Its translation: CASSSGTSGRYRNEQFF.